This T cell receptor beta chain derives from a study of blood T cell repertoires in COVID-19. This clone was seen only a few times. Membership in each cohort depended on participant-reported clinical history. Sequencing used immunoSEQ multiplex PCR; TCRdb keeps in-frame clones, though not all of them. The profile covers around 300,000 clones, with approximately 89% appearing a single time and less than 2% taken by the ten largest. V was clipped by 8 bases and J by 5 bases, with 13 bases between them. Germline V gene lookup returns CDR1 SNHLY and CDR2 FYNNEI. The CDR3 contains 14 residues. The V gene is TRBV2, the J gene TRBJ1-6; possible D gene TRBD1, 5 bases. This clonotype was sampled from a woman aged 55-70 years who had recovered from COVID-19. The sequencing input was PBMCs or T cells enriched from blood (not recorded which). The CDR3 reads CASHAGSNNSPLHF. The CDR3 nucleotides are TGTGCCAGCCACGCAGGGTCTAATAATTCACCCCTCCACTTT. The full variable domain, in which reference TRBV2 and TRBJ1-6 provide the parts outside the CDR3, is EPEVTQTPSHQVTQMGQEVILRCVPISNHLYFYWYRQILGQKVEFLVSFYNNEISEKSEIFDDQFSVERPDGSNFTLKIRSTKLEDSAMYFCASHAGSNNSPLHFGNGTRLTVT.